These 28 T cell receptor beta chains share one sample of origin, sequenced in a study of PD-L1 blockade in urothelial cancer. Described time point: pretreatment peripheral blood. Sequencing used immunoSEQ multiplex PCR; TCRdb keeps in-frame clones, though not all of them. Of roughly 43,000 clones listed, 80% are singletons. Sample: PBMCs, taken around atezolizumab (anti-PD-L1) treatment. The receptor set was obtained from a man in his 60s with urothelial cancer.

The chain has TRBV6-5 and TRBJ2-1; 12 bases match TRBD2. Germline assignment: CDR1 MNHEY and CDR2 SVGAGI. The CDR3 length is 15 residues. J lost 8 bases, V lost 2 bases, and 4 bases had no gene match. CDR3 bases: TGTGCCAGCAGTTACCAGGGACTAGCGGGTGATGAGCAGTTCTTC. Translation: CASSYQGLAGDEQFF.

The chain links TRBV5-4 to TRBJ2-3, with 8 bases identical to TRBD2. The germline CDR1 and CDR2 sequences are SGHNT and YYREEE (reference sequence). This CDR3 is 14 amino acids long. The V segment lost 5 bases and the J segment 6 bases; nucleotides outside the gene matches: 8. The CDR3 nucleotides read TGTGCCAGCAGGCCCACGGGAGGGGATGATACGCAGTATTTT. It translates to CASRPTGGDDTQYF.

The chain recombines TRBV7-9 with TRBJ2-5; D gene uncertain. The germline CDR1 and CDR2 sequences are SEHNR and FQNEAQ (reference sequence). This CDR3 is built from 12 residues. V lost 5 bases and J 4 bases, leaving 8 bases between the germline ends. CDR3 region: CASSRAVETQYF. CDR3 bases: TGTGCCAGCAGCCGCGCGGTAGAGACCCAGTACTTC.

The chain links TRBV6-1 to TRBJ2-4; TRBD1 aligns across 10 bases. The CDR3 length is 14 residues. Germline loops: CDR1 MNHNS, CDR2 SASEGT. V lost 7 bases, J lost 9 bases, and 9 bases stayed unmatched. The CDR3 DNA follows: TGTGCCAGCATGGGACAGGGGAAATGGAGCATTCAGTACTTC. This sequence encodes CASMGQGKWSIQYF.

The CDR3 DNA reads TGTGCCAGCAGTCAACGGGGGTCCCAGTACTTC. Protein sequence: CASSQRGSQYF. V is TRBV6-6 and J is TRBJ2-5; perhaps TRBD2 as D (6 bases). V was cut by 5 bases and J by 9 bases, with 10 bases left in between. Germline V gene lookup returns CDR1 MNHNY and CDR2 SVGAGI (reference sequence). This CDR3 spans 11 amino acids.

V is TRBV18 and J is TRBJ2-7, with 7 bases lining up with TRBD1. The CDR3 length is 13 residues. The ends lost 6 bases at V and 2 bases at J; junction bases unmatched: 4. In germline, CDR1 is KGHSH, CDR2 LQKENI. CDR3 protein: CASSHGTAYEQYF. The CDR3 DNA sequence: TGTGCCAGCTCTCACGGGACAGCCTACGAGCAGTACTTC.

The chain combines TRBV5-1 with TRBJ1-1, with TRBD1 matching over 7 bases. The CDR3 has 15 residues. Germline V gene data show CDR1 as SGHRS and CDR2 as YFSETQ. V lost 2 bases and J lost 1; bases outside the gene matches: 5. This CDR3 is CASSFWTGPNTEAFF. The CDR3 DNA reads as TGCGCCAGCAGCTTCTGGACAGGACCGAACACTGAAGCTTTCTTT.

The genes are TRBV10-1 and TRBJ2-3; the match to TRBD1 covers 8 bases. CDR1 and CDR2 from the germline V gene are WNHNN and SYGVQD (reference sequence). The CDR3 totals 14 residues. Trimming cost V 6 bases and J 5 bases; bases outside gene matches: 7. The CDR3 is CASSRGQGVDTQYF. DNA of the CDR3: TGCGCCAGCAGCCGCGGACAGGGAGTAGATACGCAGTATTTT.

This chain connects TRBV27 to TRBJ2-7, with a weak D call TRBD1 (6 bases). The CDR3 contains 13 residues. CDR1 MNHEY and CDR2 SMNVEV come from the germline V gene (reference sequence). Trimming stripped 3 bases from V and 2 bases from J, with 8 bases between. The CDR3 DNA follows: TGTGCCAGCAGTTTGAGGGGGACCTACGAGCAGTACTTC. This codes for CASSLRGTYEQYF.

This clone was observed many times. This rearrangement joins TRBV4-3 to TRBJ2-3, with 9 bases lining up with TRBD1. Trimming took 0 bases from V and 3 from J; bases not matched to a gene: 4. CDR3 size: 16 residues. The germline CDR1 and CDR2 sequences are LGHNA and YSLEER. CDR3 amino acids: CASSQDLGTGTDTQYF. The CDR3 region has the DNA TGCGCCAGCAGCCAAGATCTCGGGACAGGGACAGATACGCAGTATTTT.

V gene TRBV6-5 combines with J gene TRBJ1-5, with TRBD1 matching 7 bases. J was trimmed by 7 bases and V by 6 bases; bases with no gene match: 6. Germline assignment: CDR1 MNHEY and CDR2 SVGAGI. CDR3 length: 13 amino acids. Here the CDR3 DNA reads TGTGCCAGCAGGAGGGACAGTGGGCAGCCCCAGCATTTT. It yields the protein CASRRDSGQPQHF.

This clone has only a few counts. V and J are TRBV14 and TRBJ2-1; 9 nucleotides line up with TRBD1. This CDR3 has 15 residues. Germline V gene data show CDR1 as SGHDN and CDR2 as FVKESK. J was trimmed by 3 bases and V by 3 bases; bases with no gene match: 3. CDR3 sequence: CASSQTGGGYNEQFF. Written as DNA, the CDR3 is TGTGCCAGCAGCCAGACAGGGGGAGGCTACAATGAGCAGTTCTTC.

The CDR3: CASSSAGGGGELFF. The CDR3, as DNA: TGTGCCAGCAGCTCCGCAGGGGGCGGCGGGGAGCTGTTTTTT. The chain couples TRBV7-2 to TRBJ2-2, with 8 bases that match TRBD1. Germline V CDR1 and CDR2: SGHTA, FQGNSA. The CDR3 runs to 14 residues. V dropped 4 bases and J dropped 7; count of bases not matched to a gene: 5.

The chain joins TRBV5-1 to TRBJ1-3; D is possibly TRBD1 (6 bases). CDR1 is SGHRS, CDR2 YFSETQ, per germline. Trimming removed 6 bases at V and 0 bases at J, with 28 bases between. This CDR3 region has 20 residues. DNA of the CDR3: TGCGCCAGCAAGGGGGTACAGGTGGGATTCCCCAAGAGCTCTGGAAACACCATATATTTT. Translating gives CASKGVQVGFPKSSGNTIYF.

The J gene is TRBJ1-6, the V gene TRBV5-6; D not resolved. V shed 4 bases and J shed 5 bases, with 13 bases lying between them. The CDR3 extends over 15 amino acids. Germline CDR1 reads SGHDT; CDR2 reads YYEEEE. The CDR3 region is CASSRDGRHNSPLHF. For the CDR3, the DNA is TGTGCCAGCAGCCGCGATGGGCGCCATAATTCACCCCTCCACTTT.

This clone has just a few counts. One junction end disagrees with the germline gene, perhaps due to a read error. The chain uses TRBV7-7 and TRBJ1-1; D gene ambiguous. Germline loops: CDR1 SSHAT, CDR2 FNYEAQ (reference sequence). This CDR3 region has 13 residues. CDR3 sequence reads: CASSFTENTEAFF. CDR3 sequence (DNA): TGTGCTAGCAGCTTTACAGAGAACACTGAAGCTTTCTTT.

The J gene is TRBJ1-1, the V gene TRBV28, with D perhaps TRBD1 (6 bases). Germline V gene lookup returns CDR1 MDHEN and CDR2 SYDVKM. Trimming removed 8 bases at V and 0 bases at J, with 13 bases between. CDR3 length: 14 residues. CDR3 protein: CASGSGALNTEAFF. The CDR3 DNA is TGTGCCAGCGGATCAGGGGCTCTGAACACTGAAGCTTTCTTT. Based on the CDR3 plus reference TRBV28 and TRBJ1-1, the full variable domain is DVKVTQSSRYLVKRTGEKVFLECVQDMDHENMFWYRQDPGLGLRLIYFSYDVKMKEKGDIPEGYSVSREKKERFSLILESASTNQTSMYLCASGSGALNTEAFFGQGTRLTVV.

As DNA, the CDR3 is TGTGCCAGCAGCCTCAGCACCGGGGAGCTGTTTTTT. Its translation: CASSLSTGELFF. J is TRBJ2-2 and V is TRBV14; the D is unclear. V was shortened by 4 bases and J by 4 bases, with 4 bases between the two germline ends. The CDR3 runs 12 residues. Germline CDR1 reads SGHDN; CDR2 reads FVKESK.

The chain recombines TRBV4-3 with TRBJ2-7; 11 nucleotides line up with TRBD2. The length of the CDR3 is 15 residues. Per germline, CDR1 LGHNA and CDR2 YSLEER. Germline trimming cut 0 bases from V and 3 bases from J; bases unmatched to any gene: 1. CDR3 nucleotide sequence: TGCGCCAGCAGCCAAGATCTAGCGGGGGGCTACGAGCAGTACTTC. It codes for CASSQDLAGGYEQYF.

This rearrangement joins TRBV28 to TRBJ2-5, with D perhaps matching TRBD2 (5 bases). Germline values: CDR1 MDHEN, CDR2 SYDVKM. The CDR3 is 14 residues long. V gave up 6 bases and J gave up 3 bases, with 14 bases separating them. The CDR3 reads CASSILDSEETQYF. The CDR3, as DNA: TGTGCCAGCAGCATACTGGACTCTGAAGAGACCCAGTACTTC.

Many counts were recorded for this clone. The V gene is TRBV9, the J gene TRBJ2-2, with 8 bases that match TRBD1. The CDR3 contains 16 residues. Germline values: CDR1 SGDLS, CDR2 YYNGEE. Trimming took 4 bases from V and 1 from J; bases not matched to a gene: 6. The CDR3 DNA reads as TGTGCCAGCAGCCCCCGGACAGGGATGAACACCGGGGAGCTGTTTTTT. It specifies CASSPRTGMNTGELFF.

The chain uses TRBV6-6 and TRBJ2-2; D uncertain. The V gene lost 2 bases and the J gene lost 6 bases, with 7 bases spanning the gap. CDR1 MNHNY and CDR2 SVGAGI come from the germline V gene (reference sequence). This CDR3 region has 13 residues. The CDR3 sequence is CASSYPLPGELFF. The DNA of the CDR3 is TGTGCCAGCAGTTACCCCCTCCCCGGGGAGCTGTTTTTT.

CDR3 sequence reads: CASRGGPSSYEQYF. The CDR3 nucleotides are TGTGCCAGTAGGGGGGGACCTAGCTCCTACGAGCAGTACTTC. The V and J genes are TRBV28 and TRBJ2-7, with D possibly TRBD2 on 7 matching bases. The CDR3 contains 14 residues. The germline V gene has CDR1 MDHEN and CDR2 SYDVKM. The ends were cut back, 9 bases at V and 0 bases at J, with 15 bases in the middle. The whole variable domain, filled in from reference TRBV28 and TRBJ2-7, reads DVKVTQSSRYLVKRTGEKVFLECVQDMDHENMFWYRQDPGLGLRLIYFSYDVKMKEKGDIPEGYSVSREKKERFSLILESASTNQTSMYLCASRGGPSSYEQYFGPGTRLTVT.

This chain connects TRBV2 to TRBJ1-1; tentatively, D is TRBD1 (5 bases). Germline values: CDR1 SNHLY, CDR2 FYNNEI. This CDR3 has 14 amino acids. Deletions cut 2 bases from V and 1 base from J, with 8 bases between. The CDR3 spells CASSERGGNTEAFF. CDR3 coding DNA: TGTGCCAGCAGTGAAAGGGGCGGGAACACTGAAGCTTTCTTT.

This chain connects TRBV5-1 to TRBJ2-3; maybe TRBD2 (6 bases). CDR3 size: 14 residues. Germline-derived CDR1 and CDR2 are SGHRS and YFSETQ. Deletions cut 0 bases from V and 3 bases from J, with 8 bases between. CDR3 sequence reads: CASSLGGVTDTQYF. Here the CDR3 DNA reads TGCGCCAGCAGCTTGGGCGGGGTTACAGATACGCAGTATTTT.

The V call is TRBV20-1, the J call TRBJ2-7; no clear D. This CDR3 is built from 11 residues. Germline CDR1 is DFQATT and CDR2 is SNEGSKA (reference sequence). Trimming shortened V by 2 bases and J by 5 bases, and 7 bases separated the two germline ends. The CDR3 loop is CSARMRDEQYF. The DNA of the CDR3 is TGCAGTGCTAGAATGAGAGACGAGCAGTACTTC.

The J gene is TRBJ2-5, the V gene TRBV2; 9 bases fit TRBD1. The CDR3 totals 16 residues. Germline CDR1 and CDR2: SNHLY and FYNNEI. Trimming cost V 6 bases and J 4 bases; bases outside gene matches: 12. In DNA form, the CDR3 reads TGTGCCAGCAGAAACCGGGGACAGGGCTTTTTAGAGACCCAGTACTTC. The encoded protein is CASRNRGQGFLETQYF.

This clone was observed a single time. J is TRBJ1-3 and V is TRBV6-5; 7 bases agree with TRBD1. V was pared by 4 bases and J by 4 bases, with 4 bases of the junction left unmatched. The CDR3 consists of 14 residues. Germline V gene lookup returns CDR1 MNHEY and CDR2 SVGAGI. CDR3 nucleotide sequence: TGTGCCAGCAGTTCGGGACAGTGGGGAAACACCATATATTTT. It yields the protein CASSSGQWGNTIYF.